This TCR beta chain was retrieved from a study of blood T cells in healthy people across ages. Findings of the study overall: It was held that diversity estimates obtained from one million T cells represented underestimates.

CDR1 and CDR2 from the germline V gene are SGHRS and YFSETQ. Trimming removed 1 base from V and 7 bases from J, with 12 bases in between. CDR3 length equals 13 residues. As to this clonotype: Its antigen is not identified. With a much larger clone just one base away, this may be a read error.

Then a second PCR, running roughly 6 to 11 cycles, was carried out with a sample-barcoded 5' primer and a J-beta primer mix. TCRdb independently ran MiXCR on the 5' RACE reads; one entry per CDR3 protein. Here the sample spans 800,000 to 950,000 distinct CDR3 sequences, around 36% being singletons. Samples had at least 6.5 million PBMCs isolated from them. The chain carries TRBV5-1 and TRBJ2-7; D is possibly TRBD1 (6 bases). This clonotype was sampled from a young man in good health. The sequenced sample was blood. The CDR3: CASSLWTDREQYF. The CDR3 DNA reads TGCGCCAGCAGCTTGTGGACAGACCGTGAGCAGTACTTC.